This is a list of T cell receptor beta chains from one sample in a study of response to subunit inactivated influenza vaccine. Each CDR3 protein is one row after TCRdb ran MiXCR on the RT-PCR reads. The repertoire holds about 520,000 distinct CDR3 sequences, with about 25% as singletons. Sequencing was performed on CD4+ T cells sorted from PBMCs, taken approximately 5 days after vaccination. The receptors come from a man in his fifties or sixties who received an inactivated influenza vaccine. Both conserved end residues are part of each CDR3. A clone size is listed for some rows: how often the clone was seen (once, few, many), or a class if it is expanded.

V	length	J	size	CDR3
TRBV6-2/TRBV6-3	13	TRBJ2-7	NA	CASLNGVGYEQYF
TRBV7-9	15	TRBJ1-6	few	CASSRRTGTNSPLHF
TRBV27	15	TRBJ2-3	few	CASSKGTGRPDTQYF
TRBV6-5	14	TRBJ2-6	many	CASSFTSGANVLTF
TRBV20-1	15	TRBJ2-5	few	CSARDGTSGGQTQYF
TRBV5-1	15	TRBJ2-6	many	CASSLTASGANVLTF
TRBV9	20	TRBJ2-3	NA	CASSVGVAGAVLHSTDTQYF
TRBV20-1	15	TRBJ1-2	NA	CSARATGTGGDGYTF
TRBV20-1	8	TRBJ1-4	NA	CSGGHGRF
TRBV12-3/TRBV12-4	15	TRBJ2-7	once	CASSPRTLLGYEQYF
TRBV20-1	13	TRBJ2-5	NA	CSAVASGQETQYF
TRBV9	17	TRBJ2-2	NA	CASSVREQGGFAGELFF
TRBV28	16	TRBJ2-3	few	CASSLKRGTSTDTQYF
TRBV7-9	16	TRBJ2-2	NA	CASSLRQALNTGELFF
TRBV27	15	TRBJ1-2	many	CASRPGQGFDYGYTF
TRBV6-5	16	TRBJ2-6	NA	CASSYGPPSGANVLTF
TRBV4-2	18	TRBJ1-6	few	CASSRKDSPGSYNSPLHF